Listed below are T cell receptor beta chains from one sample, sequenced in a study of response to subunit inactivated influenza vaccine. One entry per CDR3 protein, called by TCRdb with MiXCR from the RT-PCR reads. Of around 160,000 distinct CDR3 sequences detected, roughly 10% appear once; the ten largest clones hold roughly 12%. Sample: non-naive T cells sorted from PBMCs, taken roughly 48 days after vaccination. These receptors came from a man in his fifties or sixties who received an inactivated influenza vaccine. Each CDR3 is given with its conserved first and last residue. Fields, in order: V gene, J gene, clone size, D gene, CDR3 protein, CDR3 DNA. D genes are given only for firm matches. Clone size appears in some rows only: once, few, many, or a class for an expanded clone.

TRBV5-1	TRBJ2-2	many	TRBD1	CASSDRETGELFF	TGCGCCAGCAGCGACAGGGAGACCGGGGAGCTGTTTTTT
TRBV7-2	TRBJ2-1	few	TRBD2	CASSPQPSGSGDEQFF	TGTGCCAGCAGCCCTCAGCCTAGCGGGAGCGGGGATGAGCAGTTCTTC
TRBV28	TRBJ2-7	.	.	CASSRGSSIHEQYF	TGTGCCAGCAGTCGGGGGAGCTCAATTCACGAGCAGTACTTC
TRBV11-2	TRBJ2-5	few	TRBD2	CASSGKAGGPETQYF	TGTGCCAGCAGCGGAAAGGCGGGAGGGCCTGAGACCCAGTACTTC
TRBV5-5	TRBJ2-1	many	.	CASSRQGGDYNEQFF	TGTGCCAGCAGCAGGCAAGGGGGGGACTACAATGAGCAGTTCTTC
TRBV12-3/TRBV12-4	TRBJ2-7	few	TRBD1	CASSFNDRGYEQYF	TGTGCCAGCAGTTTCAACGACAGGGGGTACGAGCAGTACTTC
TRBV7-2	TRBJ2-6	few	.	CASSFQAAGANVLTF	TGTGCCAGCAGCTTCCAGGCAGCTGGGGCCAACGTCCTGACTTTC
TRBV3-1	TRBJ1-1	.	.	CASSQGSSQVNTEAFF	TGTGCCAGCAGCCAAGGGTCCAGTCAGGTGAACACTGAAGCTTTCTTT
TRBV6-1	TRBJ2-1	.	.	CASSEGLDGNEQFF	TGTGCCAGCAGTGAGGGGTTGGACGGCAATGAGCAGTTCTTC
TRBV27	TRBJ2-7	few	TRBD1	CASSFRRDRVGEQYF	TGTGCCAGCAGTTTTCGCCGGGACAGGGTGGGCGAGCAGTACTTC
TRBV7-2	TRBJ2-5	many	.	CASSFGRRQETQYF	TGTGCCAGCAGCTTCGGACGCCGGCAAGAGACCCAGTACTTC
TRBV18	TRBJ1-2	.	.	CASSPRREGYGYTF	TGTGCCAGCTCACCAAGGAGGGAGGGCTATGGCTACACCTTC
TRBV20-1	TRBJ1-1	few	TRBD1	CSATRERTGGSEAFF	TGCAGTGCCACTAGGGAGCGGACAGGGGGCTCCGAAGCTTTCTTT
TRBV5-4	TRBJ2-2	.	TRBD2	CASSDPPGGGGELFF	TGTGCCAGCAGCGACCCACCGGGGGGAGGCGGGGAGCTGTTTTTT
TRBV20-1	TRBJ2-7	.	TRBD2	CSARTSGGYEQYF	TGCAGTGCCAGGACTAGCGGGGGCTACGAGCAGTACTTC
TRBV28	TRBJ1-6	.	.	CASGPRPNSPLHF	TGTGCCAGCGGGCCCCGTCCTAATTCACCCCTCCACTTT
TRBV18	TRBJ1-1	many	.	CASSPKGNAEAFF	TGTGCCAGCTCACCTAAGGGAAACGCTGAAGCTTTCTTT
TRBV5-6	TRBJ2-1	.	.	CAMSLGLRNEQFF	TGTGCCATGAGCCTGGGGCTACGCAATGAGCAGTTCTTC
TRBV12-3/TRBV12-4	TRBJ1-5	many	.	CASSLNANQPQHF	TGTGCCAGCAGTCTCAACGCCAATCAGCCCCAGCATTTT
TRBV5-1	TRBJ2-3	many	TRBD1	CASSWGQGTDTQYF	TGCGCCAGCAGCTGGGGACAGGGGACAGATACGCAGTATTTT
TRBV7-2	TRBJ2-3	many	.	CASSLFVGTDTQYF	TGTGCCAGCAGCTTATTCGTGGGCACAGATACGCAGTATTTT
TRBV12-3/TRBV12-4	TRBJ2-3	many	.	CASSPDRGWYGTDTQYF	TGTGCCAGCAGTCCTGATAGGGGATGGTATGGCACAGATACGCAGTATTTT
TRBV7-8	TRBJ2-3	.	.	CASSRGPTDTQYF	TGTGCCAGCAGTAGGGGCCCCACAGATACGCAGTATTTT
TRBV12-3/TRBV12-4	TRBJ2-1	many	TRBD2	CASSLPQRGATDEQFF	TGTGCCAGCAGTTTGCCCCAGCGGGGGGCCACGGATGAGCAGTTCTTC
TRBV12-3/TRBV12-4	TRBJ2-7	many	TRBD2	CASSSGSGYEQYF	TGTGCCAGCAGCAGCGGGAGTGGATACGAGCAGTACTTC
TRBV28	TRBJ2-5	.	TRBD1	CASRRGQVYQETQYF	TGTGCCAGCAGACGAGGACAGGTGTACCAAGAGACCCAGTACTTC
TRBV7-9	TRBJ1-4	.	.	CASSDGPSDEKLFF	TGTGCCAGCAGCGACGGACCCTCCGATGAAAAACTGTTTTTT
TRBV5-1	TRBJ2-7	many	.	CASSPGTRTGYEQYF	TGCGCCAGCAGCCCCGGGACTCGAACGGGATACGAGCAGTACTTC
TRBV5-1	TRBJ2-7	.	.	CASRTEPYEQYF	TGCGCCAGCCGCACGGAACCCTACGAGCAGTACTTC
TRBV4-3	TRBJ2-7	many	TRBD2	CASSQELAGAPTYEQYF	TGCGCCAGCAGCCAAGAACTAGCGGGAGCTCCCACCTACGAGCAGTACTTC
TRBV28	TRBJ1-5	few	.	CASSQLGIAAQPQHF	TGTGCCAGCAGTCAGTTGGGGATTGCAGCTCAGCCCCAGCATTTT
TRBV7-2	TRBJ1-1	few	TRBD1	CASSLDRGFGTEAFF	TGTGCCAGCAGCTTAGACAGGGGGTTTGGGACTGAAGCTTTCTTT
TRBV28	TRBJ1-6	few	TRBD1	CASSQRQGSSPLHF	TGTGCCAGCAGTCAGCGACAGGGGAGTTCACCCCTCCACTTT
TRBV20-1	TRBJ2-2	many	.	CSAREPHRPLGELFF	TGCAGTGCTAGAGAGCCCCATCGGCCCCTGGGGGAGCTGTTTTTT
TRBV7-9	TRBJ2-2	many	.	CASSLRGNTGELFF	TGTGCCAGCAGCTTACGGGGCAACACCGGGGAGCTGTTTTTT
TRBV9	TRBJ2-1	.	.	CASSADTPPGSEQFF	TGTGCCAGCAGCGCGGACACCCCGCCCGGCAGTGAGCAGTTCTTC
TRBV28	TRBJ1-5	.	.	CASSFWIRDISFSNQPQHF	TGTGCCAGCAGTTTTTGGATTAGGGACATCAGTTTCAGCAATCAGCCCCAGCATTTT
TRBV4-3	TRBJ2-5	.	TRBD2	CASSQGSGDVETQYF	TGCGCCAGCAGCCAAGGTAGCGGGGACGTAGAGACCCAGTACTTC
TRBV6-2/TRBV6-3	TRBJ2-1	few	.	CASTLGGSYNEQFF	TGTGCCAGCACCCTAGGGGGCTCCTACAATGAGCAGTTCTTC
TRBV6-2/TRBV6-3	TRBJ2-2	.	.	CASSYPAAIHTGELFF	TGTGCCAGCAGTTACCCAGCGGCGATCCACACCGGGGAGCTGTTTTTT
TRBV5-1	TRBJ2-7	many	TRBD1	CASSPPGQVLEQYF	TGCGCCAGCAGCCCCCCCGGACAGGTTCTCGAGCAGTACTTC
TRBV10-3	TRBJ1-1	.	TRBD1	CAISESTGVEAFF	TGTGCCATCAGTGAGTCGACAGGGGTTGAAGCTTTCTTT
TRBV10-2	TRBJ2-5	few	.	CASSHGGGGETQYF	TGCGCCAGCAGCCACGGAGGGGGCGGTGAGACCCAGTACTTC
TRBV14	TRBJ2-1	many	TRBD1	CASSRLEGQEQFF	TGTGCCAGCAGCCGCCTAGAGGGACAGGAGCAGTTCTTC
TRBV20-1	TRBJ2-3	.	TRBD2	CSAKRLAGGTDTQYF	TGCAGTGCTAAACGACTAGCGGGTGGTACAGATACGCAGTATTTT